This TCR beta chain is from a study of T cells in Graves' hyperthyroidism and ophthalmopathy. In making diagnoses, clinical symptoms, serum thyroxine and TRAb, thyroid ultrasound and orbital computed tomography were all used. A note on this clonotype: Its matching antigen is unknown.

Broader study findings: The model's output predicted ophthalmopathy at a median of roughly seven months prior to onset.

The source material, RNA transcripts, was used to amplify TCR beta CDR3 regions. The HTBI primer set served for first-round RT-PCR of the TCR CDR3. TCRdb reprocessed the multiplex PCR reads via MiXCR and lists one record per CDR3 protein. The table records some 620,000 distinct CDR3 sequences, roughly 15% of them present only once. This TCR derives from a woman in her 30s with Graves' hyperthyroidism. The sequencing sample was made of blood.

CDR3 region: CASSWRGQGTNEKLFF. The CDR3, as DNA: TGTGCCAGCAGCTGGAGGGGACAGGGGACGAATGAAAAACTGTTTTTT. This sequence joins TRBV13 and TRBJ1-4; 10 bases line up with TRBD1. This CDR3 spans 16 amino acids. The junction had 7 bases not matched to a gene; V was cut back by 4 bases and J by 5 bases. CDR1 and CDR2 (germline): PRHDT, FYEKMQ (reference sequence).